This TCR beta chain came from a study of blood T cell repertoires in COVID-19. The wider study: Material from acute and convalescent COVID-19 was sourced from the United States, Italy and Spain. Nucleic acid was either cDNA or gDNA, and it came from T cells, B-cell-depleted T cells, or PBMCs.

Study processing details: Estimation of nucleated cell counts relied on the amplification of reference gene primers. Generated by immunoSEQ multiplex PCR, the TCRdb table keeps only in-frame clones and is missing some. V and J calls and clone size come straight from that table; D and trimming were deduced from the DNA. The top ten hold approximately 17% of the sample, which has about 130,000 clones, about four fifths seen once. The CDR3 is made up of 13 amino acids. Germline loops: CDR1 SGHNT, CDR2 YYREEE (reference sequence). The ends were cut back, 2 bases at V and 0 bases at J, with 5 bases in the middle.

The specimen was peripheral blood. V is TRBV5-4 and J is TRBJ2-5, with unresolved D. The receptor's source is a woman older than 75 with acute or convalescent COVID-19. CDR3 residues: CASSFPDQETQYF. The CDR3 region has the DNA TGTGCCAGCAGCTTCCCAGACCAAGAGACCCAGTACTTC.